This T cell receptor (beta chain) was found in a study of shared clonotypes between healthy human individuals. The naive CD8 fraction comprised CD45RO-negative cells positively selected for CCR7 and excluded terminally differentiated effector memory CD45RA+ cells. Germline V gives CDR1 SGHTS, CDR2 YDEGEE. V shed 4 bases, J shed 1 base, and the junction held 4 bases outside the gene matches. The CDR3 totals 15 residues. Deep-level settings were used for running the assay. The repertoire was sequenced with immunoSEQ multiplex PCR; TCRdb's copy has only in-frame clones and lacks some. The sample has about 2 million clones, about 95% seen once. Study outcomes and limitations: In contrast to clonotypes shared by all four donors, non-shared clonotypes had lower generation probabilities.

In regard to this clone: Its antigen remains unidentified.

The clonotype comes from a man aged 18 to 29 in good health. The V gene is TRBV5-8, the J gene TRBJ1-5; 8 nucleotides align to TRBD1. The specimen was naive CD8+ T cells sorted from blood. The CDR3 sequence is CASSTGTGSNQPQHF. CDR3 nucleotides: TGTGCCAGCAGCACCGGGACAGGCAGCAATCAGCCCCAGCATTTT.